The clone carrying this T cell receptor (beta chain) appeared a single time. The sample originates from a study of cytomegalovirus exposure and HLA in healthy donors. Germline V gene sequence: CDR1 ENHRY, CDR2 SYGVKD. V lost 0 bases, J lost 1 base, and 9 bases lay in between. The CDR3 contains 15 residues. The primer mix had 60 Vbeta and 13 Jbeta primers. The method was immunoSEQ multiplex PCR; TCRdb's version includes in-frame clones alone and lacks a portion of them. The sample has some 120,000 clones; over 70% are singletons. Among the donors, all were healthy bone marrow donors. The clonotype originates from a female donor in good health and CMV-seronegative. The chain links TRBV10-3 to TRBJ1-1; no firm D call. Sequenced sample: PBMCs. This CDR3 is CAISESGVANTEAFF. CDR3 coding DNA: TGTGCCATCAGTGAGTCCGGGGTAGCGAACACTGAAGCTTTCTTT.